These 29 T cell receptor beta chains came from one sample sequenced in a study of cytomegalovirus exposure and HLA in healthy donors. Assay used: immunoSEQ multiplex PCR; TCRdb lists only in-frame clones, some missing. The sample gives roughly 180,000 clones, around nine tenths of which show up once; 7.2% is in the top ten. The specimen was PBMCs. The source is a young man in good health and CMV-seropositive.

This clone showed up just a few times. The chain joins TRBV6-5 to TRBJ1-2; unclear D gene. The CDR3 has 12 residues. Per germline, CDR1 MNHEY and CDR2 SVGAGI. Trimming took off 6 bases at V and 1 base at J, with 6 bases between the two ends. The CDR3 region is CASSYYNYGYTF. In DNA, the CDR3 is TGTGCCAGCAGCTATTATAACTATGGCTACACCTTC.

The chain recombines TRBV29-1 with TRBJ2-1; maybe TRBD1 (5 bases). CDR3 length equals 14 residues. The V end lost 1 base, the J end lost 1 base, and 8 bases lay between the germline ends. CDR1 and CDR2 from the germline V gene are SQVTM and ANQGSEA. CDR3 nucleotides: TGCAGCGTTGAAGGATACAGGTCCTACAATGAGCAGTTCTTC. Translation: CSVEGYRSYNEQFF.

This chain connects TRBV11-3 to TRBJ2-5, with D perhaps TRBD2 (6 bases). V was pared by 4 bases and J by 5 bases, with 17 bases between. Germline CDR1 is SGHNT and CDR2 is YENEEA. The CDR3 length is 15 residues. The CDR3 spells CASSSRTGGVETQYF. The CDR3 bases are TGTGCCAGCAGCTCCCGGACCGGCGGGGTGGAGACCCAGTACTTC.

The J gene is TRBJ2-7, the V gene TRBV7-2, with 10 positions matching TRBD2. This CDR3 has 13 residues. Germline V gene lookup returns CDR1 SGHTA and CDR2 FQGNSA. V shed 4 bases and J 4 bases; nucleotides not matched to a gene: 1. The CDR3 sequence is CASSSGLAYEQYF. In DNA form, the CDR3 reads TGTGCCAGCAGCTCGGGACTAGCGTACGAGCAGTACTTC.

The J gene is TRBJ2-1, the V gene TRBV11-1, with 10 bases aligning to TRBD1. With 0 bases clipped from V and 8 bases from J, the junction kept 7 bases outside the gene matches. Germline V gene lookup returns CDR1 SGHAT and CDR2 FQDESV (reference sequence). This CDR3 has 16 amino acids. The CDR3 bases are TGTGCCAGCAGCTTAGCGACAGGGGGCCCTACCGATGAGCAGTTCTTC. This gives the protein CASSLATGGPTDEQFF.

V and J are TRBV7-9 and TRBJ2-7; D unclear. The CDR3 loop spans 14 amino acids. V was trimmed by 7 bases and J by 6 bases, leaving 19 bases between them. Germline values: CDR1 SEHNR, CDR2 FQNEAQ (reference sequence). CDR3 DNA: TGTGCCAGCATCCCACAAGGCTGGATTGGCGAGCAGTACTTC. Residues: CASIPQGWIGEQYF.

This sequence joins TRBV2 and TRBJ1-1, with 8 bases identical to TRBD1. The V and J ends lost 4 bases and 2 bases, in that order; junction bases with no gene match: 9. The CDR3 sequence is 16 residues long. Germline lookup yields CDR1 SNHLY and CDR2 FYNNEI. CDR3 in amino acids: CASSAPNRGINTEAFF. The CDR3, as DNA: TGTGCCAGCAGTGCCCCGAACAGGGGGATAAACACTGAAGCTTTCTTT.

This chain joins TRBV2 and TRBJ1-4; D unresolved. Germline V CDR1 and CDR2: SNHLY, FYNNEI. The CDR3 is 11 residues long. V shed 7 bases and J shed 10 bases, with 10 bases lying between them. The CDR3 sequence is CASTNLGKLFF. The CDR3 region has the DNA TGTGCCAGCACCAACCTTGGAAAACTGTTTTTT.

The gene calls are TRBV27 and TRBJ2-7, with 7 bases matching TRBD2. Germline values: CDR1 MNHEY, CDR2 SMNVEV (reference sequence). CDR3 length: 18 amino acids. The ends lost 5 bases at V and 0 bases at J; junction bases unmatched: 16. This CDR3 is CASSLYRLSGNPSYEQYF. The CDR3 DNA reads TGTGCCAGCAGTCTCTACAGACTGAGCGGGAACCCCTCCTACGAGCAGTACTTC.

The chain joins TRBV7-2 to TRBJ2-2; D might be TRBD1 (5 bases). Per the germline V gene, CDR1 is SGHTA and CDR2 is FQGNSA. This CDR3 has 16 amino acids. V dropped 2 bases and J dropped 2 bases, with 12 bases sitting between them. Here the CDR3 DNA reads TGTGCCAGCAGCTTAAGGTCGACAGCTAACACCGGGGAGCTGTTTTTT. It encodes CASSLRSTANTGELFF.

The chain links TRBV5-1 to TRBJ2-7; 7 nucleotides line up with TRBD1. Germline CDR1 is SGHRS and CDR2 is YFSETQ. Germline trimming cut 0 bases from V and 7 bases from J; bases unmatched to any gene: 7. This CDR3 region has 14 residues. The CDR3 here is CASSLGQGFEEQYF. The CDR3, as DNA: TGCGCCAGCAGCTTGGGACAGGGTTTTGAAGAGCAGTACTTC.

The chain couples TRBV5-1 to TRBJ2-7; 9 positions agree with TRBD1. Germline V gene sequence: CDR1 SGHRS, CDR2 YFSETQ. V shed 2 bases and J 3 bases; nucleotides not matched to a gene: 9. CDR3 length equals 16 residues. The CDR3 DNA sequence: TGCGCCAGCAGCTTTTATTACTTGGGACAGGGCTACGAGCAGTACTTC. Translating gives CASSFYYLGQGYEQYF.

The chain carries TRBV7-2 and TRBJ1-3; TRBD1 is a possible D gene (5 bases). The CDR3 totals 13 residues. Germline loops: CDR1 SGHTA, CDR2 FQGNSA. The V gene lost 1 base and the J gene lost 8 bases, with 9 bases spanning the gap. The CDR3 DNA follows: TGTGCCAGCAGCTTAGTGAGAGGGGACACCATATATTTT. Translation: CASSLVRGDTIYF. The full variable domain, its missing parts supplied by reference TRBV7-2 and TRBJ1-3, is GAGVSQSPSNKVTEKGKDVELRCDPISGHTALYWYRQSLGQGLEFLIYFQGNSAPDKSGLPSDRFSAERTGGSVSTLTIQRTQQEDSAVYLCASSLVRGDTIYFGEGSWLTVV.

The V gene is TRBV5-1, the J gene TRBJ2-3, with a possible D match to TRBD2 (6 bases). V was shortened by 4 bases and J by 1 base, with 16 bases between the two germline ends. The germline gives CDR1 SGHRS, CDR2 YFSETQ. The CDR3 contains 16 residues. The CDR3 is CASSPGDVAGTDTQYF. The CDR3 bases are TGCGCCAGCAGCCCGGGGGATGTAGCGGGCACAGATACGCAGTATTTT.

Written as DNA, the CDR3 is TGTGCCAGCAGCTCCGTGCTCGGACTAGCGGGAGGGTACGAGCAGTACTTC. Protein: CASSSVLGLAGGYEQYF. The chain recombines TRBV7-9 with TRBJ2-7; 15 nucleotides align to TRBD2. This CDR3 is 17 amino acids long. Trimming took 4 bases from V and 4 from J; bases not matched to a gene: 8. The germline CDR1 and CDR2 sequences are SEHNR and FQNEAQ (reference sequence).

In nucleotides, the CDR3 is TGTGCCAGCAGCTCCCTATCGAACACTGAAGCTTTCTTT. Its protein product is CASSSLSNTEAFF. This rearrangement joins TRBV11-3 to TRBJ1-1; D call uncertain. Germline loops: CDR1 SGHNT, CDR2 YENEEA. Trimming left V 4 bases short and J 1 base short, with 7 bases between. The length of the CDR3 is 13 residues.

The V and J genes are TRBV7-6 and TRBJ1-1; D is unresolved. Germline CDR1 reads SGHVS; CDR2 reads FNYEAQ. Trimming stripped 1 base from V and 2 bases from J, with 8 bases between. This CDR3 contains 14 residues. CDR3 sequence: CASSLGAANTEAFF. CDR3 in DNA: TGTGCCAGCAGCTTAGGGGCCGCTAACACTGAAGCTTTCTTT.

The chain recombines TRBV9 with TRBJ2-1; TRBD2 matches at 10 bases. This CDR3 has 14 residues. Losses at the gene ends were 0 bases for V and 7 bases for J; bases not matched to a gene: 1. Per the germline V gene, CDR1 is SGDLS and CDR2 is YYNGEE. The DNA of the CDR3 is TGTGCCAGCAGCGTAGCACTAGCGGGGAATGAGCAGTTCTTC. It translates to CASSVALAGNEQFF.

The chain links TRBV5-1 to TRBJ2-5, with D unclear. This CDR3 has 13 residues. V lost 1 base and J lost 1, with 5 bases in between. Per germline, CDR1 SGHRS and CDR2 YFSETQ. The CDR3 sequence: CASSLSGQETQYF. CDR3 in DNA: TGCGCCAGCAGCTTGTCTGGCCAAGAGACCCAGTACTTC.

This CDR3 reads CASSPPVGQGGMAYEQYF. The CDR3 DNA reads as TGTGCCAGCTCACCCCCCGTTGGACAGGGAGGGATGGCCTACGAGCAGTACTTC. V is TRBV18 and J is TRBJ2-7; perhaps TRBD1 as D (8 bases). CDR1 KGHSH and CDR2 LQKENI come from the germline V gene. This CDR3 comprises 18 residues. V was cut by 3 bases and J by 2 bases, with 23 bases left in between.

The J gene is TRBJ1-4, the V gene TRBV5-1; D gene unclear. This CDR3 is 14 amino acids long. V was clipped by 0 bases and J by 3 bases, with 6 bases between them. Germline-derived CDR1 and CDR2 are SGHRS and YFSETQ. Written as DNA, the CDR3 is TGCGCCAGCAGCTTGGCCAGTCCTAATGAAAAACTGTTTTTT. Translation gives CASSLASPNEKLFF.

The CDR3: CASSEDLPVYYGYTF. CDR3 DNA sequence: TGTGCCAGCAGTGAGGACCTACCAGTTTACTATGGCTACACCTTC. The chain links TRBV2 to TRBJ1-2; D not resolved. V lost 3 bases and J 3 bases, leaving 14 bases between the germline ends. The CDR3 has 15 residues. Germline V lookup: CDR1 SNHLY, CDR2 FYNNEI.

The chain employs TRBV2 and TRBJ2-1; 8 nucleotides match TRBD1. Germline V CDR1 and CDR2: SNHLY, FYNNEI. The CDR3 length is 16 residues. With 1 base clipped from V and 6 bases from J, the junction kept 8 bases outside the gene matches. The CDR3 DNA reads TGTGCCAGCAGTGAAGTAGGAGCAGGGGGCTTCAATGAGCAGTTCTTC. This gives the protein CASSEVGAGGFNEQFF.

The chain is built from TRBV5-1 and TRBJ2-7; D tentatively fits TRBD1 or TRBD2 (5 bases each). Germline V gene lookup returns CDR1 SGHRS and CDR2 YFSETQ. The V and J ends lost 0 bases and 7 bases respectively, with 11 bases between them. The CDR3 length is 13 residues. CDR3 nucleotide sequence: TGCGCCAGCAGCTTGGCGGGGCGCTCTGAGCAGTACTTC. Translating gives CASSLAGRSEQYF.

V usage is TRBV19 and J usage is TRBJ1-5, with 7 bases aligning to TRBD1. The CDR3 runs to 13 residues. J gave up 3 bases and V 8 bases, and 4 bases lay outside the gene matches. Germline lookup yields CDR1 LNHDA and CDR2 SQIVND (reference sequence). For the CDR3, the DNA is TGTGCCAGTGGGACAGAGGCCAATCAGCCCCAGCATTTT. It encodes CASGTEANQPQHF. Full variable domain (outside the CDR3, taken from reference TRBV19 and TRBJ1-5): DGGITQSPKYLFRKEGQNVTLSCEQNLNHDAMYWYRQDPGQGLRLIYYSQIVNDFQKGDIAEGYSVSREKKESFPLTVTSAQKNPTAFYLCASGTEANQPQHFGDGTRLSIL.

The genes are TRBV11-3 and TRBJ2-3, with D tentatively TRBD1 or TRBD2 (5 bases each). V dropped 5 bases and J dropped 6 bases, with 18 bases sitting between them. CDR1 and CDR2 (germline): SGHNT, YENEEA. The CDR3 runs to 15 residues. The CDR3, as DNA: TGTGCCAGCAGCGCACGGGACGGAGGAATGGATACGCAGTATTTT. It is translated as CASSARDGGMDTQYF. The variable domain in full, with the rest retrieved from reference TRBV11-3 and TRBJ2-3, is EAGVVQSPRYKIIEKKQPVAFWCNPISGHNTLYWYLQNLGQGPELLIRYENEEAVDDSQLPKDRFSAERLKGVDSTLKIQPAELGDSAVYLCASSARDGGMDTQYFGPGTRLTVL.

The chain couples TRBV2 to TRBJ1-6; unclear D gene. Germline V gives CDR1 SNHLY, CDR2 FYNNEI. V was pared by 7 bases and J by 11 bases, with 15 bases between. The CDR3 is made up of 13 amino acids. The CDR3 loop is CASTRGWDTPLHF. For the CDR3, the DNA is TGTGCCAGCACGCGAGGGTGGGATACACCCCTCCACTTT.

The rearrangement joins TRBV5-1 to TRBJ1-3; 12 bases align to TRBD1. The CDR3 runs 19 residues. Germline V gene data show CDR1 as SGHRS and CDR2 as YFSETQ. Unmatched junction bases numbered 10, after V lost 3 bases and J lost 0 bases. CDR3 coding DNA: TGCGCCAGCAGCTCCTCCGGGACAGGGGGCTTATTCTCTGGAAACACCATATATTTT. As protein: CASSSSGTGGLFSGNTIYF. Supplemented by reference TRBV5-1 and TRBJ1-3, the full variable domain reads KAGVTQTPRYLIKTRGQQVTLSCSPISGHRSVSWYQQTPGQGLQFLFEYFSETQRNKGNFPGRFSGRQFSNSRSEMNVSTLELGDSALYLCASSSSGTGGLFSGNTIYFGEGSWLTVV.

The rearrangement uses TRBV19 and TRBJ1-2; D uncertain. Trimming pared 9 bases from V and 6 bases from J, leaving 11 bases between. The CDR3 sequence is 11 residues long. Looked up from germline, CDR1 is LNHDA and CDR2 is SQIVND (reference sequence). The CDR3 DNA reads as TGTGCCAGCAGTCGAGGGCATGGCTACACCTTC. It encodes CASSRGHGYTF.